This T cell receptor beta chain was recorded in a study of T-cell memory formation after mild COVID-19. TCRalpha and TCRbeta libraries used 5'RACE with constant-segment primers and UMIs. TCRdb re-derived calls from the 5' RACE reads in MiXCR, one entry per CDR3 protein. The sample lists hundreds of thousands of distinct CDR3 sequences, over 20% occurring once. The CDR3 is 14 amino acids. The sequence was collected from an adult woman who had mild COVID-19 (a few samples of this study predate the infection). Cell type and time point are not known. J is TRBJ2-7 and V is TRBV12-2. TRBV12-2 is classified as a pseudogene. The material sequenced was PBMCs or a T cell subset sorted from them (not recorded which). DNA for the CDR3: TGTGCAAGTCCCAACAGCGGGTGCGCCTACGAGCAGTACTTC. It is translated as CASPNSGCAYEQYF.